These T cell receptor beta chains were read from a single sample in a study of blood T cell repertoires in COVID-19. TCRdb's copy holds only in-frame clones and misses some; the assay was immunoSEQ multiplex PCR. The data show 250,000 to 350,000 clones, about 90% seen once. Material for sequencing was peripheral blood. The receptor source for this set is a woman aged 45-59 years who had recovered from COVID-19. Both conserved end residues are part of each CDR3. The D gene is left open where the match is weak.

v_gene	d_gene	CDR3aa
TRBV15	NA	CATDPTFSNQPQHF
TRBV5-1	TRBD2	CASSWTSGLYNEQFF
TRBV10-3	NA	CAIGGQQDSPLHF
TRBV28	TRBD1	CASSLDRGLHNEQFF
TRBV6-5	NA	CASRFPGMAGELFF
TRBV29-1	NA	CSVGSVLTDTQYF
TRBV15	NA	CATSRTTRGNTEAFF
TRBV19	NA	CASSMRETNTEAFF
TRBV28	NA	CASMTAGTPLGRTEAFF
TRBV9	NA	CASSSGSLNTEAFF
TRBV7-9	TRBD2	CASSLEGRRGGLDTQYF
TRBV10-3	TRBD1	CATVTGETTEAFF
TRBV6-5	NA	CASKEGSGNTIYF
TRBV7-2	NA	CASSPRGNSGNTIYF
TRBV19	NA	CASSEEANYGYTF
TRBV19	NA	CASSISRNTEAFF
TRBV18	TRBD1	CASSYLQGANQPQHF
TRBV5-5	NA	CASSPSPSADTQYF
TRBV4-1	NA	CASRVSTGLDEQYF
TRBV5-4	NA	CASSSPLSLGSYTF
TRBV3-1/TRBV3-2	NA	CASSQAGTLFGEQYF
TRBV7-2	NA	CASSLVIPRVGGQETQYF
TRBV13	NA	CASSPGQGLGYGYTF
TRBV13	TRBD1	CASSLPGGSHEQYF
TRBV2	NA	CASHPLSDRRVSEAFF
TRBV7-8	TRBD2	CASSLVGTSGYEQYF
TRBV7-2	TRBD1	CASSLAGTATYNEQFF
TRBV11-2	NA	CASSLSSGIYGYTF
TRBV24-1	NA	CATGTGGHQPQHF
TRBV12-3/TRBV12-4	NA	CASSIQGTYGYTF
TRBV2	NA	CASDTGQLTYEQYF
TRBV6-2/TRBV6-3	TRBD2	CASSLGTSGLAREQFF
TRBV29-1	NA	CSVGGQRNTEAFF
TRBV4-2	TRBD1	CASSQQGDINYGYTF
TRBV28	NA	CASTQLNTEAFF
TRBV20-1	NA	CRTKNPDTQYF
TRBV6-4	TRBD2	CASSDGSGGRVYNEQFF
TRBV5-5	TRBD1	CASSFLTGGNTIYF
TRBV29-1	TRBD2	CSVPPGLADYNEQFF
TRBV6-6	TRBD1	CASSARGPNTEAFF
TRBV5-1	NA	CASSLTDDLSTEAFF
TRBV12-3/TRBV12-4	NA	CASMLTGAPLHF
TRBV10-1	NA	CASTGLLRPLNSPLHF
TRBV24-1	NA	CATSVGTSQPQHF
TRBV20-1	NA	CKAGNYGYTF
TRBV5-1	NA	CASGQSTDTQYF
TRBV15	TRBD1	CATSRGPGQAYEQYF
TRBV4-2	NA	CASSPNAGVNTGELFF
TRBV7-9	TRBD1	CASSLEGDRNSPLHF
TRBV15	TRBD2	CATSRSWVLASGGTKNTGELFF
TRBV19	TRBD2	CASIRAGAAGELFF
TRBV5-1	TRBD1	CASSLTGGGYEQYF
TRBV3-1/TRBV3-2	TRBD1	CASSPGQGDYEQYF
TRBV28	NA	CASSQVLSLSNNQPQHF
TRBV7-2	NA	CASSLVGGGNSPLHF
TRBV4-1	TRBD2	CASSQEGTSGGAYEQYF
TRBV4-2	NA	CASSQDRGNQPQHF
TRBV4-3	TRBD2	CASSQARTSEDEQFF
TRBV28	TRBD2	CATGLAGDTGELFF